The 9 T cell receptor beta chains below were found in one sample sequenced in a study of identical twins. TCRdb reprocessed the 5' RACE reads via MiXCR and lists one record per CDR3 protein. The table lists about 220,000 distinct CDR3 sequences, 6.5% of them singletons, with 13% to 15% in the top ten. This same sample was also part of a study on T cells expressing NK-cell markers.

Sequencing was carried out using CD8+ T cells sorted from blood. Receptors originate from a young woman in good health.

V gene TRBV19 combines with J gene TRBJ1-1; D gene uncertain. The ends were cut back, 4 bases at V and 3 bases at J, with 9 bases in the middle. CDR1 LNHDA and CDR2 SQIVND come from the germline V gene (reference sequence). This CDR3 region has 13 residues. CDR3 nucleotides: TGTGCCAGTAGTACCGCCGGGTACACTGAAGCTTTCTTT. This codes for CASSTAGYTEAFF.

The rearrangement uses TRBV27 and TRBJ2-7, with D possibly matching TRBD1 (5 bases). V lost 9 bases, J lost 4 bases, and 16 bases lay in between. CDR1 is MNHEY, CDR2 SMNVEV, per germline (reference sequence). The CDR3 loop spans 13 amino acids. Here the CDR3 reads CASSRADQYEQYF. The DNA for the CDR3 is TGTGCCAGTTCCAGGGCAGACCAATACGAGCAGTACTTC.

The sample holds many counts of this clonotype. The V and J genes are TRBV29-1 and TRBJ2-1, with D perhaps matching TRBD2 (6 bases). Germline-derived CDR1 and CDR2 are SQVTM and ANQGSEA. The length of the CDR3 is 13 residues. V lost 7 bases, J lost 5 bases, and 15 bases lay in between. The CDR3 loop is CSASSVNDNEQFF. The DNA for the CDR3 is TGCAGCGCTTCTAGCGTCAACGACAATGAGCAGTTCTTC.

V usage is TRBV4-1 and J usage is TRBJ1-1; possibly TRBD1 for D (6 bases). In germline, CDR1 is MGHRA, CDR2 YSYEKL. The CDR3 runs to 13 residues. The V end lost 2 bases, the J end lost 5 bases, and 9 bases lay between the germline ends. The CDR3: CASSQTGRTEAFF. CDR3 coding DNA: TGCGCCAGCAGCCAAACAGGGAGGACTGAAGCTTTCTTT.

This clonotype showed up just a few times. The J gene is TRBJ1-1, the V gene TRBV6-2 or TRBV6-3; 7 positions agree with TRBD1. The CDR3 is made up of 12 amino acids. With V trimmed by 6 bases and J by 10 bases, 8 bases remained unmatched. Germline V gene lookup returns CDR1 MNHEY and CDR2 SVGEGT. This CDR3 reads CASSRDRVRAFF. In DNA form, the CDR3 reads TGTGCCAGCAGCCGTGACAGGGTACGAGCTTTCTTT.

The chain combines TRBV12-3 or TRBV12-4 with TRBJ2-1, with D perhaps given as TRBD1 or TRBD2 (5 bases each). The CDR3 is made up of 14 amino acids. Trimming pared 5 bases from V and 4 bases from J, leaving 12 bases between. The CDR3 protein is CASSLGTVYNEQFF. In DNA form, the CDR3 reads TGTGCCAGCAGTCTTGGGACGGTATACAATGAGCAGTTCTTC.

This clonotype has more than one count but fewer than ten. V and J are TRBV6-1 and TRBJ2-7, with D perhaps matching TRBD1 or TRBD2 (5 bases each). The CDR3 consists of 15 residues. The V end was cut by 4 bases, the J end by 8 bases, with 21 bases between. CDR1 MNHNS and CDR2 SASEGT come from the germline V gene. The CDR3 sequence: CASSGDPANPAQQYF. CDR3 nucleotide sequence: TGTGCCAGCAGTGGGGACCCGGCGAACCCTGCGCAGCAGTACTTC.

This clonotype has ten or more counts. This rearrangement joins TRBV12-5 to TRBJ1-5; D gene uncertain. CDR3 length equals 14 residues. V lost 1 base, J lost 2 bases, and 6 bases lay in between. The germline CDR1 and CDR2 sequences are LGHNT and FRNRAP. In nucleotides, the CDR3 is TGTGCTAGTGGTTTGGACAGTCGCAATCAGCCCCAGCATTTT. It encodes CASGLDSRNQPQHF.

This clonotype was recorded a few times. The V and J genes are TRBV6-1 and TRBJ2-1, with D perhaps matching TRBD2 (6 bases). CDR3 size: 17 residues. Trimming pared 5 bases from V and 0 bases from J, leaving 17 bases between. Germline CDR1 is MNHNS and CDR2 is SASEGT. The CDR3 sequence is CASSRDSSQFSYNEQFF. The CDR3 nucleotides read TGTGCCAGCAGTAGGGACTCATCACAGTTCTCCTACAATGAGCAGTTCTTC.